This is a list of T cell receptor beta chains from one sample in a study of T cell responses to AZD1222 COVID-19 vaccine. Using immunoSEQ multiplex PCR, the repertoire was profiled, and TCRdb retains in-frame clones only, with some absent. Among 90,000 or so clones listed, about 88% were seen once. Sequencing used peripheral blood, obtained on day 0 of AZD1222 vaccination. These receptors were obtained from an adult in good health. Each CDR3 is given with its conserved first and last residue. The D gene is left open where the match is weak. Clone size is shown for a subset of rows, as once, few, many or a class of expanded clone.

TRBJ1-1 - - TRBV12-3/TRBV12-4 CASNGQMNTEAFF TGTGCCAGCAATGGACAAATGAACACTGAAGCTTTCTTT
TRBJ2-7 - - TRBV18 CASSPLRSDPPYEQYF TGTGCCAGCTCACCCCTCCGGTCGGACCCTCCCTACGAGCAGTACTTC
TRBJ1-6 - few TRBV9 CASSVAKKKGPYNSPLHF TGTGCCAGCAGCGTAGCTAAGAAAAAGGGACCGTATAATTCACCCCTCCACTTT
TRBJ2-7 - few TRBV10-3 CAIDGTRHEQYF TGTGCCATCGATGGGACTCGGCACGAGCAGTACTTC
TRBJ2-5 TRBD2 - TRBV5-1 CASSSTLSGTETQYF TGCGCCAGCAGCTCAACCCTTAGCGGGACGGAGACCCAGTACTTC
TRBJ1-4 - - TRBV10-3 CAISADSNEKLFF TGTGCCATCAGCGCGGACAGCAATGAAAAACTGTTTTTT
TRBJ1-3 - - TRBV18 CASSEAGGRNTIYF TGTGCCAGCTCAGAAGCCGGAGGTCGAAACACCATATATTTT
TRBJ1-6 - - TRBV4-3 CASSQDPGVGSFSPLHF TGCGCCAGCAGCCAAGATCCAGGGGTCGGTTCTTTTTCACCCCTCCACTTT
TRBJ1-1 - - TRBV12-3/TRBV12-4 CASSPPWDTEAFF TGTGCCAGCAGCCCCCCGTGGGACACTGAAGCTTTCTTT
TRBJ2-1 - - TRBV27 CASSPIGAALYNEQFF TGTGCCAGCAGTCCGATAGGGGCGGCCCTTTACAATGAGCAGTTCTTC
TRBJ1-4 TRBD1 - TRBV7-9 CASSQGVRGLFF TGTGCCAGCAGCCAGGGGGTCCGTGGACTGTTTTTT
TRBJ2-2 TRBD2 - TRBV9 CASSVGLAANTGELFF TGTGCCAGCAGCGTAGGACTAGCTGCGAACACCGGGGAGCTGTTTTTT
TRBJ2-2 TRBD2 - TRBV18 CASSPRDTSGPSNTGELFF TGTGCCAGCTCACCCCGGGATACTAGCGGGCCCTCGAACACCGGGGAGCTGTTTTTT
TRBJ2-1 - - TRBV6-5 CASSYVQLDEQFF TGTGCCAGCAGTTATGTGCAGCTTGATGAGCAGTTCTTC
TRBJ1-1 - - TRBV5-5 CASSLNTEAFF TGTGCCAGCAGCCTCAACACTGAAGCTTTCTTT
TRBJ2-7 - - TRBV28 CASSLISGGGPRSYEQYF TGTGCCAGCAGTTTAATCAGTGGCGGAGGACCAAGATCCTACGAGCAGTACTTC
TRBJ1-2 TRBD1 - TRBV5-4 CASSSLGGGYGYTF TGTGCCAGCAGCTCCTTAGGGGGCGGGTATGGCTACACCTTC
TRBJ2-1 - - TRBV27 CASSGSGYNEQFF TGTGCCAGCAGTGGTAGCGGATACAATGAGCAGTTCTTC